This T cell receptor beta chain was captured by sequencing in a study of metastatic and nonmetastatic thyroid tumors. Before thyroid surgery, none of the patients had received any treatment. With MiXCR, TCRdb called clones anew from the PCR reads. The table lists several thousand clones, less than 40% of them singletons. CDR1 is MGHRA and CDR2 is YSYEKL in the germline V gene. The CDR3 is 15 residues long. The ends lost 0 bases at V and 4 bases at J; junction bases unmatched: 3. This sequence originates from a female donor with papillary thyroid cancer or a benign thyroid nodule (not recorded which). Some clones in this sample may be carry-over from other donors' samples. Input material: tumor tissue. V and J are TRBV4-1 and TRBJ2-7; 10 nucleotides line up with TRBD2. CDR3 loop: CASSQEASGSYEQYF. The CDR3 DNA reads TGCGCCAGCAGCCAAGAGGCTAGCGGGAGTTACGAGCAGTACTTC.